This TCR beta chain appears in the sequencing data of a study of beta chain features in type 1 diabetes. Expressed TCRB transcripts were sequenced, since all the RNA that had been isolated was reverse transcribed. The repertoire was sequenced with immunoSEQ multiplex PCR; TCRdb's copy has only in-frame clones and lacks some. This sample has under 350,000 clones, with roughly 8% found just once. There are 15 residues in the CDR3. V dropped 7 bases and J dropped 6; count of bases not matched to a gene: 7. Per germline, CDR1 PRHDT and CDR2 FYEKMQ (reference sequence). Sequenced sample: central memory CD4+ T cells from blood. The chain links TRBV13 to TRBJ2-3, with 13 bases that match TRBD2. This receptor was taken from a woman aged 18-29 years in good health. The CDR3, as DNA: TGTGCCAGCACCCTCCGACTAGCGGGGGGTGATACGCAGTATTTT. Translation gives CASTLRLAGGDTQYF. Together with reference TRBV13 and TRBJ2-3, the CDR3 gives the full variable domain: AAGVIQSPRHLIKEKRETATLKCYPIPRHDTVYWYQQGPGQDPQFLISFYEKMQSDKGSIPDRFSAQQFSDYHSELNMSSLELGDSALYFCASTLRLAGGDTQYFGPGTRLTVL.